The source of this T cell receptor beta chain is a study of blood T cell repertoires in COVID-19. At the level of the study: Specimens from acute and convalescent COVID-19 originated in the United States, Italy and Spain. The cDNA or gDNA used as material had been derived from T cells, B-cell-depleted T cells, or PBMCs.

Comments on this clone: The sample contains more than one DNA sequence encoding this CDR3.

V shed 4 bases and J shed 0 bases, with 9 bases lying between them. CDR1 and CDR2 (germline): MNHEY, SVGAGI. The CDR3 extends over 14 amino acids. As handled by the study authors: Amplified reference gene primers provided the basis for estimating nucleated cell counts. Produced via immunoSEQ multiplex PCR; TCRdb's table is partial and in-frame only. The V and J calls and the clone size are those of that table, but D and trimming were determined from the DNA. The repertoire holds about 210,000 clones, with 65% to 90% as singletons. A Seattle source enrolled patients during active infection and followed them longitudinally.

This clonotype was obtained from a woman in her 70s with COVID-19, enrolled during active disease. The rearrangement links TRBV6-5 to TRBJ1-1; possible D gene TRBD1, 6 bases. The sample was peripheral blood. This chain's CDR3 is CASSSTGLNTEAFF. The CDR3 DNA follows: TGTGCCAGCAGTTCCACAGGGCTGAACACTGAAGCTTTCTTT.